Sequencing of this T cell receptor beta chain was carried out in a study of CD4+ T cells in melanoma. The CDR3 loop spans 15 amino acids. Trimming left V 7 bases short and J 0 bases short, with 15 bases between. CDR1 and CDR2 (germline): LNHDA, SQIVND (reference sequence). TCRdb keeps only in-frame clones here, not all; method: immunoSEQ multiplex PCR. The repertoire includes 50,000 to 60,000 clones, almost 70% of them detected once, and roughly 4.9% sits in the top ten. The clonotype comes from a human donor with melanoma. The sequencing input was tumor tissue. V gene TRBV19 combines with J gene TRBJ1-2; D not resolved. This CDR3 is CASKKSQVANYGYTF. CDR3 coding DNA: TGTGCCAGTAAAAAAAGCCAGGTGGCTAACTATGGCTACACCTTC.